This T cell receptor beta chain emerged from a study of cytomegalovirus exposure and HLA in healthy donors. Generated by immunoSEQ multiplex PCR, the TCRdb table keeps only in-frame clones and is missing some. The sample consists of more than 250,000 clones, 90% of them appearing once. Germline lookup yields CDR1 SGHRS and CDR2 YFSETQ. Trimming stripped 4 bases from V and 1 base from J, with 9 bases between. The CDR3 totals 13 residues. This sequence originates from a woman aged 30 to 39 in good health and CMV-seronegative. This sequence joins TRBV5-1 and TRBJ2-7, with a tentative D call TRBD1 (6 bases). Sequenced input: PBMCs. Written as DNA, the CDR3 is TGCGCCAGCAGCAAACAGGGTTCCTACGAGCAGTACTTC. This sequence encodes CASSKQGSYEQYF. The complete variable domain, with remaining parts taken from reference TRBV5-1 and TRBJ2-7, reads KAGVTQTPRYLIKTRGQQVTLSCSPISGHRSVSWYQQTPGQGLQFLFEYFSETQRNKGNFPGRFSGRQFSNSRSEMNVSTLELGDSALYLCASSKQGSYEQYFGPGTRLTVT.